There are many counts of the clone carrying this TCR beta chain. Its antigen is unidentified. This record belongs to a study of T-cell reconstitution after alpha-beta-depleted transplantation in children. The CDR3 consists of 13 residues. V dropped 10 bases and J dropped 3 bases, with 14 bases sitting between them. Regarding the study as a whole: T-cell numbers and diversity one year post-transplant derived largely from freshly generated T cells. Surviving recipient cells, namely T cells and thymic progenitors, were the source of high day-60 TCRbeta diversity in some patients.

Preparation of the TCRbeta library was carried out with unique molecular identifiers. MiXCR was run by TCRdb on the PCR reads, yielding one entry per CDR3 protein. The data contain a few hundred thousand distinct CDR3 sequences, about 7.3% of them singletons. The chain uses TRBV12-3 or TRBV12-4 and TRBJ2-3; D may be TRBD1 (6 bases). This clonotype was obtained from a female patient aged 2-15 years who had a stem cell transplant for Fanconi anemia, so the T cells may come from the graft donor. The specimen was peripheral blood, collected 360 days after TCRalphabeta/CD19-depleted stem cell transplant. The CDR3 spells CATLQTGTDTQYF. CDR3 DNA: TGTGCCACCCTCCAAACAGGGACAGATACGCAGTATTTT.